The entry that follows covers one T cell receptor (beta chain) sequence. What it binds is unknown. The source of the sample is a study of CXCR3-negative and CXCR3-positive naive CD8 T cells. Study-wide findings and caveats: Both naive subsets, CXCR3-negative and CXCR3-positive, displayed similar TRBV-TRBJ usage, unlike memory cells.

UMI-labeled TRB cDNA libraries were prepared by 5' RACE. TCRdb reprocessed the 5' RACE reads, keeping one entry per CDR3 protein, no DNA. The sample's table shows about 130,000 distinct CDR3 sequences. In germline, CDR1 is LGHNA, CDR2 YSLEER. This CDR3 spans 15 amino acids. The genes are TRBV4-3 and TRBJ2-7; the TCRdb D gene call, TRBD1, has no DNA to confirm it. The sequence derives from a human donor in good health. Some clones in this sample may be carry-over from other donors' samples. The specimen was naive CXCR3- CD8+ T cells from blood. Regarding subset: CD45RO-CCR7+CD27+CD95- naive CD8+ T cells lacking CXCR3 (TNR3-). The CDR3 here is CASSQGGQGSYEQYF.